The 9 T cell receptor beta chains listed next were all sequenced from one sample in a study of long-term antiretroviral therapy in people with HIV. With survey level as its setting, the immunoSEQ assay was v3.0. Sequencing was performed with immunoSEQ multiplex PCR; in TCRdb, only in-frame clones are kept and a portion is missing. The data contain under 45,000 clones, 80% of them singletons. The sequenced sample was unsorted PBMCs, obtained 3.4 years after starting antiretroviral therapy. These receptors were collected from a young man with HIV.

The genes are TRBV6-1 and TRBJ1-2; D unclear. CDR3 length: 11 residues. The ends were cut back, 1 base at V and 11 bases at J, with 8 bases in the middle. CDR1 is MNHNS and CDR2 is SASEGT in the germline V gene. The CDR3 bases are TGTGCCAGCAGTGAAGTGAGGGTTTACACCTTC. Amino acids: CASSEVRVYTF.

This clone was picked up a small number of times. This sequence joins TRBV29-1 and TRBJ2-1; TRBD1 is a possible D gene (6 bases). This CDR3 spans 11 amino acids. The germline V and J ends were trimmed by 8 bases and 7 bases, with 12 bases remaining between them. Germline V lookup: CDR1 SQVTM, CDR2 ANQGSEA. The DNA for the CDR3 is TGCAGCTTGTGGGACATGAATGAGCAGTTCTTC. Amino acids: CSLWDMNEQFF.

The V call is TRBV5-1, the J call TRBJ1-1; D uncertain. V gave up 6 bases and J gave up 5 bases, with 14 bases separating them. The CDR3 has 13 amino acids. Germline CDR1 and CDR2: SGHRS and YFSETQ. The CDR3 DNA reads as TGCGCCAGCACCTCCCATGTCGGGACTGAAGCTTTCTTT. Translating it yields CASTSHVGTEAFF.

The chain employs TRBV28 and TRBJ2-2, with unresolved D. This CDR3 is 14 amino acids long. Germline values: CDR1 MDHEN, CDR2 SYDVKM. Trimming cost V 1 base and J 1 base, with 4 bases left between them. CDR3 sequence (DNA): TGTGCCAGCAGTTTATCACTGAACACCGGGGAGCTGTTTTTT. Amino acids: CASSLSLNTGELFF. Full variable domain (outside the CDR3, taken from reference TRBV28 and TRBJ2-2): DVKVTQSSRYLVKRTGEKVFLECVQDMDHENMFWYRQDPGLGLRLIYFSYDVKMKEKGDIPEGYSVSREKKERFSLILESASTNQTSMYLCASSLSLNTGELFFGEGSRLTVL.

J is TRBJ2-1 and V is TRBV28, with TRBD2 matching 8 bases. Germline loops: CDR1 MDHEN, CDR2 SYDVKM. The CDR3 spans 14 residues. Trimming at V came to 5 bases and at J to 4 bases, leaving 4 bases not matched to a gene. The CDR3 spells CASSTPSGYNEQFF. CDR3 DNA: TGTGCCAGCAGTACCCCTAGCGGGTACAATGAGCAGTTCTTC.

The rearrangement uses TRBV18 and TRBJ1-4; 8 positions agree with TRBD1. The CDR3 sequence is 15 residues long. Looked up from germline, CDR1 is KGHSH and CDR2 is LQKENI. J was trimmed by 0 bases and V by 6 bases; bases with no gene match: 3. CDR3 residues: CASSQDRATNEKLFF. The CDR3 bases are TGTGCCAGCTCGCAGGACAGGGCAACTAATGAAAAACTGTTTTTT.

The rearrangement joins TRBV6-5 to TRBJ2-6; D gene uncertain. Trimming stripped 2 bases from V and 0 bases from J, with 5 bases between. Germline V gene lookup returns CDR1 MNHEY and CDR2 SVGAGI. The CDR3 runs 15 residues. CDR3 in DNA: TGTGCCAGCAGTTACGCGGACTCTGGGGCCAACGTCCTGACTTTC. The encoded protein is CASSYADSGANVLTF.

The CDR3: CASSLPYLTGELFF. The CDR3 DNA follows: TGTGCCAGCAGCTTACCGTACTTAACCGGGGAGCTGTTTTTT. J is TRBJ2-2 and V is TRBV7-9; D is unresolved. The CDR3 runs to 14 residues. V was clipped by 2 bases and J by 5 bases, with 9 bases between them. Germline CDR1 reads SEHNR; CDR2 reads FQNEAQ (reference sequence).

In DNA form, the CDR3 reads TGTGCCAGCAGTCACAGGGGGCTGGGCACCGGGGAGCTGTTTTTT. This translates into CASSHRGLGTGELFF. This chain connects TRBV28 to TRBJ2-2, with TRBD1 matching over 9 bases. The V segment lost 5 bases and the J segment 4 bases; nucleotides outside the gene matches: 5. The germline V gene encodes CDR1 MDHEN and CDR2 SYDVKM. The CDR3 runs to 15 residues.